This TCR beta chain was found in a study of response to subunit inactivated influenza vaccine. Broader study findings: The study's authors posited that every seasonal influenza vaccination enlists few new T cells.

MiXCR was run by TCRdb on the RT-PCR reads, yielding one entry per CDR3 protein. In the table there are 400,000 to 550,000 distinct CDR3 sequences, approximately 24% of which are singletons. CDR3 length: 13 amino acids. The V gene's germline CDR1 is LGHDT and CDR2 YNNKEL (reference sequence). Trimming stripped 1 base from V and 6 bases from J, with 7 bases between. As for this clonotype: The target antigen is unknown.

The chain uses TRBV3-1 and TRBJ2-1; D remains unclear. Sequenced here: CD4+ T cells sorted from PBMCs, sampled about 5 days after vaccination. The sequence was obtained from a man aged 50 to 59 who received an inactivated influenza vaccine. In DNA form, the CDR3 reads TGTGCCAGCAGCCAAGTCCCCATCAATGAGCAGTTCTTC. Protein: CASSQVPINEQFF.